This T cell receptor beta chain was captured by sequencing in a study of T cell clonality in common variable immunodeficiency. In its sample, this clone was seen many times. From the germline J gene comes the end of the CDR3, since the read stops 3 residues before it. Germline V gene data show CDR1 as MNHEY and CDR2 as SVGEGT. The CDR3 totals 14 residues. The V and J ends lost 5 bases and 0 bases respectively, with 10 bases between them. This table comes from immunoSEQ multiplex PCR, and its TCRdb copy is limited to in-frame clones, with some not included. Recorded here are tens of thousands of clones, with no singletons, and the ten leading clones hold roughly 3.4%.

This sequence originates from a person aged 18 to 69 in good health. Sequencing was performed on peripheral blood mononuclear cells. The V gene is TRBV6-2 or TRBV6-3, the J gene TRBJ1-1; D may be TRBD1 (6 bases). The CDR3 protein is CASSPDRLNTEAFF. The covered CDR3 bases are TGTGCCAGCAGTCCAGACAGGCTGAACACTGAA.